The present entry profiles one T cell receptor beta chain with its context. What it binds is not known. These data come from a study of T cell repertoires in cytomegalovirus infection. Study-wide background: CMV infection together with matching HLA type was indicated by public TCR beta signatures.

CDR3 length: 13 residues. Trimming shortened V by 0 bases and J by 6 bases, and 6 bases separated the two germline ends. Germline V CDR1 and CDR2: DFQATT, SNEGSKA (reference sequence). TCRdb ran MiXCR on the reads and lists one entry per CDR3 protein. This repertoire shows about 300,000 distinct CDR3 sequences, roughly a tenth found once; its top ten account for around 2.5%. The study's findings and limits: Pooled public TCR beta family frequency picked out CMV carriers with the relevant HLA. HLA-C-restricted, CMV-specific TCR beta clonotypes were dominant ex vivo.

The source of this sequence is a human donor in good health (CMV status not recorded). Some clones in this sample may be carry-over from other donors' samples. The genes are TRBV20-1 and TRBJ1-6; D remains ambiguous. The source material was PBMCs. DNA of the CDR3: TGCAGTGCTAGAGAAAGCCTTAATTCACCCCTCCACTTT. It yields the protein CSARESLNSPLHF.